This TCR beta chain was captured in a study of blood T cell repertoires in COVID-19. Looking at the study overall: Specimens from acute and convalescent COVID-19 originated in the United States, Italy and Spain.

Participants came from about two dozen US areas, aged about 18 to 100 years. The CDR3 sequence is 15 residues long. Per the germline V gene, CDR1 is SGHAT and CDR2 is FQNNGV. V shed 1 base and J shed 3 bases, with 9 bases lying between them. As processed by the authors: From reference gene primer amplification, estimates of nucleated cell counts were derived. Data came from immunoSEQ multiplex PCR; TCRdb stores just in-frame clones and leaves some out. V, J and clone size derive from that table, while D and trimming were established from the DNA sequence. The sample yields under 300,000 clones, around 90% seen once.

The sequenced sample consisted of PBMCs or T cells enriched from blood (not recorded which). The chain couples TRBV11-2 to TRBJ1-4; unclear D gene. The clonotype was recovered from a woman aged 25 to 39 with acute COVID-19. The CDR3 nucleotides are TGTGCCAGCAGCTTAGTAGCCTATCCTAATGAAAAACTGTTTTTT. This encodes CASSLVAYPNEKLFF.